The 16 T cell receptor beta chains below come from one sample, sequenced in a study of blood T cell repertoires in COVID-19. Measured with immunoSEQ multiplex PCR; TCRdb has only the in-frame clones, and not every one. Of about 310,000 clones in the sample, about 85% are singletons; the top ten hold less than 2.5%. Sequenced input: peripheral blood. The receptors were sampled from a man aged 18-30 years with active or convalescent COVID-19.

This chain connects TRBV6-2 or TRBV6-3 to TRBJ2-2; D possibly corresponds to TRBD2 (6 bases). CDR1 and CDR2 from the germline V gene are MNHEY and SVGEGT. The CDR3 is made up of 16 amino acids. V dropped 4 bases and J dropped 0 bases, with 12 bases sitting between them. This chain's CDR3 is CASSWRVQSNTGELFF. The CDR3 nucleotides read TGTGCCAGCAGTTGGAGGGTTCAATCGAACACCGGGGAGCTGTTTTTT.

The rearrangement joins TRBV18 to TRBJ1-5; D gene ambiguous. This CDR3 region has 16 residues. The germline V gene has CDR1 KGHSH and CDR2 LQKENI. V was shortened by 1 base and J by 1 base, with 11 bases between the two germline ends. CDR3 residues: CASSPLGSRSNQPQHF. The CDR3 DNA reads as TGTGCCAGCTCACCACTGGGGAGCCGGAGCAATCAGCCCCAGCATTTT.

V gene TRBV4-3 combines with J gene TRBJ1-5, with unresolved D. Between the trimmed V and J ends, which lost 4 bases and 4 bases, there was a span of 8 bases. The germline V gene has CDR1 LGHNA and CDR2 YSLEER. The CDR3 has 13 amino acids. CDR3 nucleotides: TGCGCCAGCAGCCCTTTATTGAATCAGCCCCAGCATTTT. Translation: CASSPLLNQPQHF.

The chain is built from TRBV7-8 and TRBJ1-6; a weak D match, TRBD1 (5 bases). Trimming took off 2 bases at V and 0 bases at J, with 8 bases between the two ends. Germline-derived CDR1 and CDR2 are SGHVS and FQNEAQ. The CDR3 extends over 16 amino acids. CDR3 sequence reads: CASSLQGFSYNSPLHF. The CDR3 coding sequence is TGTGCCAGCAGCTTACAGGGATTCTCCTATAATTCACCCCTCCACTTT. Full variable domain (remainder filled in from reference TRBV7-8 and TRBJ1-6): GAGVSQSPRYKVAKRGQDVALRCDPISGHVSLFWYQQALGQGPEFLTYFQNEAQLDKSGLPSDRFFAERPEGSVSTLKIQRTQQEDSAVYLCASSLQGFSYNSPLHFGNGTRLTVT.

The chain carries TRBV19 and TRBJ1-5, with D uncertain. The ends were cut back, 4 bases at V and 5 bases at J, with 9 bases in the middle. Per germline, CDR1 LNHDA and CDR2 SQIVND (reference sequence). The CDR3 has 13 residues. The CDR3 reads CASSTRGHQPQHF. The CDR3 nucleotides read TGTGCCAGTAGTACCAGAGGCCATCAGCCCCAGCATTTT.

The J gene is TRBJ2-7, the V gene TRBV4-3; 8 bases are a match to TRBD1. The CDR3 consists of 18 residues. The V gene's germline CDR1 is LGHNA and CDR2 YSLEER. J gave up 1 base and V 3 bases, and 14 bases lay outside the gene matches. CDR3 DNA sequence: TGCGCCAGCAGCCAGGGTTTTCCGGGACAGGACCTGTCCTACGAGCAGTACTTC. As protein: CASSQGFPGQDLSYEQYF.

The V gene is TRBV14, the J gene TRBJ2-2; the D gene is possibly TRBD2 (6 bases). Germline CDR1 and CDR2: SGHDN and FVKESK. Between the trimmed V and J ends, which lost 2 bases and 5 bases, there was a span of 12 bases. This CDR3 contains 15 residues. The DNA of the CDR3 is TGTGCCAGCAGCCAAAGACGGGAGAGGACCGGGGAGCTGTTTTTT. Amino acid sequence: CASSQRRERTGELFF.

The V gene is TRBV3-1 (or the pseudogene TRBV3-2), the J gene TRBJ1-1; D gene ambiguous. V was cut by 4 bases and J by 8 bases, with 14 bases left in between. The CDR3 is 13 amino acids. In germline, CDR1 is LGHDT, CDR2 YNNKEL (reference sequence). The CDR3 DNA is TGTGCCAGCAGCCCCCCCGGGAGGCGGGAAGCTTTCTTT. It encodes CASSPPGRREAFF.

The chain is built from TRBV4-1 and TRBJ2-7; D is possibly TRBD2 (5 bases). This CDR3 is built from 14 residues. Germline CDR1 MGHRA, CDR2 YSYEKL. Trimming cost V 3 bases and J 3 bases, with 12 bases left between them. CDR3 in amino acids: CASSQRASDYEQYF. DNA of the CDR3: TGCGCCAGCAGCCAGAGGGCGTCTGACTACGAGCAGTACTTC.

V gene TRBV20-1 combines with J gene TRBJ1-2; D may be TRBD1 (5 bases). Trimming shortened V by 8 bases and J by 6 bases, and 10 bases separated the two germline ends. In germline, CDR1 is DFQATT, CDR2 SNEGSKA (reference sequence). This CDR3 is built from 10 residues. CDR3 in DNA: TGCAGTCCTGGCAGGGATGGCTACACCTTC. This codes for CSPGRDGYTF.

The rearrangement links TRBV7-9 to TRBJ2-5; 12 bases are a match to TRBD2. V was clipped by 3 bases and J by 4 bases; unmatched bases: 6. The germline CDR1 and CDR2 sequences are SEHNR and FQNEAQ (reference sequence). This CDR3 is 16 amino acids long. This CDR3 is CASSFTTSGGIETQYF. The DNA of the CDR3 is TGTGCCAGCAGCTTTACAACTAGCGGGGGGATAGAGACCCAGTACTTC.

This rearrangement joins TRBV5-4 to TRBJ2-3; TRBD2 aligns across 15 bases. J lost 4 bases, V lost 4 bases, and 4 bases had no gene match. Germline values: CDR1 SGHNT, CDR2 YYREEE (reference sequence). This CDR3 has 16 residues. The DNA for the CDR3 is TGTGCCAGCAGCCGGGGACTAGCGGGAGGTGCAGATACGCAGTATTTT. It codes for CASSRGLAGGADTQYF.

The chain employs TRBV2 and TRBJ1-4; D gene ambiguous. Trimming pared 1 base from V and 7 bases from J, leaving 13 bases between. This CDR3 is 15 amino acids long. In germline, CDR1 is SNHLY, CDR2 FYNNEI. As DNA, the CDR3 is TGTGCCAGCAGTGAAGAGAGGCAGATGAGTGAAAAACTGTTTTTT. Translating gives CASSEERQMSEKLFF.

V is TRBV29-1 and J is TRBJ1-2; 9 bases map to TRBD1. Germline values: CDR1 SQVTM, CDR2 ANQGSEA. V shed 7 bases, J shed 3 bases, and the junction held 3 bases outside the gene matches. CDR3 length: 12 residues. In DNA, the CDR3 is TGCAGCGGGACAGGGGCGGACTATGGCTACACCTTC. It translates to CSGTGADYGYTF.

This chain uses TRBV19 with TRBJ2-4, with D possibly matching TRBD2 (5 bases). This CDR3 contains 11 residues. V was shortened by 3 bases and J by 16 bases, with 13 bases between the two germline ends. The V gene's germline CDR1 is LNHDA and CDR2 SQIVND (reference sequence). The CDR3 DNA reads TGTGCCAGTAGTATCGGACTGGTGGTCTACTTC. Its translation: CASSIGLVVYF.

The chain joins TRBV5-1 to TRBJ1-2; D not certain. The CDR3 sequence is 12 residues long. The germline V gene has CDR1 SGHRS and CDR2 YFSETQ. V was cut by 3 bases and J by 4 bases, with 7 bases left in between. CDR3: CASSSDIYGYTF. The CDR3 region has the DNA TGCGCCAGCAGCTCAGACATCTATGGCTACACCTTC. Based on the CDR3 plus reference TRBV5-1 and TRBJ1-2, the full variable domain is KAGVTQTPRYLIKTRGQQVTLSCSPISGHRSVSWYQQTPGQGLQFLFEYFSETQRNKGNFPGRFSGRQFSNSRSEMNVSTLELGDSALYLCASSSDIYGYTFGSGTRLTVV.